This TCR beta chain was recorded in a study of blood T cell repertoires in COVID-19. Across the study: PBMCs, B-cell-depleted T cells, or T cells were the source of the cDNA or gDNA that made up the material.

CDR1 LNHDA and CDR2 SQIVND come from the germline V gene (reference sequence). The CDR3 runs 16 residues. The J segment lost 0 bases and the V segment lost 4 bases, leaving 6 bases of the junction unmatched. Source study methods: Estimation of nucleated cell counts relied on the amplification of reference gene primers. Clones were sequenced by immunoSEQ multiplex PCR, and TCRdb holds only the in-frame ones, with some missing. D and trimming come from the DNA, and the V and J calls and clone size come from that table. In the table there are over 350,000 clones, roughly 89% of which are singletons. This clone was seen just once.

The material sequenced was peripheral blood. The sequence was obtained from a woman younger than 45 with acute or convalescent COVID-19. The chain recombines TRBV19 with TRBJ2-1, with 7 bases identical to TRBD1. The CDR3 sequence is CASSREQGNSYNEQFF. The DNA for the CDR3 is TGTGCCAGTAGTAGGGAACAGGGGAACTCCTACAATGAGCAGTTCTTC.